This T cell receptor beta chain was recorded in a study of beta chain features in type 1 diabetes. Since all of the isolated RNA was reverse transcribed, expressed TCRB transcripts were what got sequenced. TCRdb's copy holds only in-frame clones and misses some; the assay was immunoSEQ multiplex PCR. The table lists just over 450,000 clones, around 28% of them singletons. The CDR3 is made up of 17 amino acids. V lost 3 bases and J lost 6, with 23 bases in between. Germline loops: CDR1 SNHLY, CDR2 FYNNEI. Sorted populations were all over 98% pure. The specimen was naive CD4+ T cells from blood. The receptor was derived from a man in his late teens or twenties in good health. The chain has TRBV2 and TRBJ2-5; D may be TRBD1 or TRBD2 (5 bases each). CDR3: CASSDRISGWGSQTQYF. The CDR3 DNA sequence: TGTGCCAGCAGTGACCGAATCTCGGGTTGGGGGAGCCAGACCCAGTACTTC.